Listed below are T cell receptor beta chains from one sample, sequenced in a study of early T cells in non-severe SARS-CoV-2 infection. A single record per CDR3 protein comes from TCRdb applying MiXCR to the 5' RACE reads. The sample holds under 50,000 distinct CDR3 sequences; over 3.5% are singletons and the top ten take under 6.5%. The sample taken for sequencing was whole blood. The receptors originated from an adult who was a healthcare worker with PCR-confirmed SARS-CoV-2 infection or an uninfected control (not recorded which). Both conserved end residues are part of each CDR3. The order of the fields is J gene, clone size, V gene, D gene, CDR3 protein, CDR3 DNA. The D gene is left open where the match is weak. Not all rows give a size; the values are once, few, many and, for expanded clones, a class.

J gene: TRBJ2-2; clone size: many; V gene: TRBV7-3; D gene: NA; CDR3 protein: CASSRTNTGELFF; CDR3 DNA: TGTGCCAGCAGCCGGACCAACACCGGGGAGCTGTTTTTT
J gene: TRBJ1-5; clone size: many; V gene: TRBV6-1; D gene: NA; CDR3 protein: CASTPGASYSNQPQHF; CDR3 DNA: TGTGCCAGCACCCCAGGGGCCTCCTATAGCAATCAGCCCCAGCATTTT
J gene: TRBJ2-1; clone size: NA; V gene: TRBV12-3/TRBV12-4; D gene: NA; CDR3 protein: CASSLSRGGAYEQFF; CDR3 DNA: TGTGCCAGCAGTTTATCTCGGGGTGGGGCCTATGAGCAGTTCTTC
J gene: TRBJ2-7; clone size: NA; V gene: TRBV12-3/TRBV12-4; D gene: NA; CDR3 protein: CASSQGTPYEQYF; CDR3 DNA: TGTGCCAGCAGCCAGGGTACTCCCTACGAGCAGTACTTC
J gene: TRBJ2-3; clone size: NA; V gene: TRBV24-1; D gene: TRBD2; CDR3 protein: CATSDLRGGSQYF; CDR3 DNA: TGTGCCACCAGTGATTTGCGCGGGGGTTCGCAGTATTTT
J gene: TRBJ1-1; clone size: many; V gene: TRBV5-1; D gene: TRBD1; CDR3 protein: CASSFWYGQGATEAFF; CDR3 DNA: TGCGCCAGCAGCTTCTGGTATGGACAGGGGGCCACTGAAGCTTTCTTT
J gene: TRBJ2-7; clone size: few; V gene: TRBV6-1; D gene: NA; CDR3 protein: CASSANRVGEQYF; CDR3 DNA: TGTGCCAGCAGTGCAAACAGGGTGGGAGAGCAGTACTTC
J gene: TRBJ2-3; clone size: many; V gene: TRBV13; D gene: TRBD1; CDR3 protein: CASSLRTGRTDTQYF; CDR3 DNA: TGTGCCAGCAGCCTACGGACAGGCCGCACAGATACGCAGTATTTT
J gene: TRBJ1-1; clone size: many; V gene: TRBV14; D gene: NA; CDR3 protein: CASSQGRNTEAFF; CDR3 DNA: TGTGCCAGCAGCCAGGGGAGGAACACTGAAGCTTTCTTT
J gene: TRBJ2-2; clone size: many; V gene: TRBV2; D gene: NA; CDR3 protein: CASSTPGRELFF; CDR3 DNA: TGTGCGAGCAGCACCCCTGGCCGGGAGCTGTTTTTT
J gene: TRBJ2-7; clone size: many; V gene: TRBV7-8; D gene: NA; CDR3 protein: CASRTDSPGYEQYF; CDR3 DNA: TGTGCCAGCAGAACCGACAGTCCCGGCTACGAGCAGTACTTC
J gene: TRBJ2-7; clone size: many; V gene: TRBV10-1; D gene: NA; CDR3 protein: CASSESLMSEQYF; CDR3 DNA: TGCGCCAGCAGTGAGTCTCTGATGAGCGAGCAGTACTTC
J gene: TRBJ1-6; clone size: many; V gene: TRBV6-5; D gene: TRBD1; CDR3 protein: CASQGASSYNSPLHF; CDR3 DNA: TGTGCCAGCCAGGGGGCAAGTTCCTATAATTCACCCCTCCACTTT
J gene: TRBJ2-3; clone size: many; V gene: TRBV27; D gene: NA; CDR3 protein: CASSPWNPSRTDTQYF; CDR3 DNA: TGTGCCAGCAGCCCCTGGAACCCCTCAAGAACAGATACGCAGTATTTT
J gene: TRBJ2-1; clone size: many; V gene: TRBV19; D gene: TRBD2; CDR3 protein: CASSMGTSGSFGNEQFF; CDR3 DNA: TGTGCCAGTAGTATGGGGACTAGCGGGAGTTTTGGGAATGAGCAGTTCTTC
J gene: TRBJ2-1; clone size: many; V gene: TRBV7-6; D gene: NA; CDR3 protein: CASSGRYQAYNEQFF; CDR3 DNA: TGTGCCAGCAGCGGTAGGTATCAAGCCTACAATGAGCAGTTCTTC
J gene: TRBJ1-3; clone size: many; V gene: TRBV29-1; D gene: NA; CDR3 protein: CSVEARRYSGNTIYF; CDR3 DNA: TGCAGCGTTGAAGCGAGGAGGTACTCTGGAAACACCATATATTTT
J gene: TRBJ1-1; clone size: many; V gene: TRBV7-8; D gene: NA; CDR3 protein: CASSPQGRQAFF; CDR3 DNA: TGTGCCAGCAGTCCACAGGGACGCCAAGCTTTCTTT
J gene: TRBJ2-7; clone size: many; V gene: TRBV12-3/TRBV12-4; D gene: TRBD1; CDR3 protein: CASSLRTGGWREQYF; CDR3 DNA: TGTGCCAGCAGTCTCAGGACAGGGGGCTGGAGAGAGCAGTACTTC
J gene: TRBJ1-1; clone size: many; V gene: TRBV29-1; D gene: NA; CDR3 protein: CSVEVAGGTEAFF; CDR3 DNA: TGCAGCGTTGAAGTCGCCGGGGGCACTGAAGCTTTCTTT
J gene: TRBJ2-3; clone size: many; V gene: TRBV29-1; D gene: TRBD2; CDR3 protein: CSVDSGPTDTQYF; CDR3 DNA: TGCAGCGTTGATAGCGGGCCCACAGATACGCAGTATTTT
J gene: TRBJ2-1; clone size: many; V gene: TRBV7-2; D gene: NA; CDR3 protein: CASSLEPFREQFF; CDR3 DNA: TGTGCCAGCAGCTTAGAACCCTTCAGGGAGCAGTTCTTC
J gene: TRBJ1-5; clone size: many; V gene: TRBV10-3; D gene: NA; CDR3 protein: CATEPGGAYQPQHF; CDR3 DNA: TGTGCCACCGAGCCTGGGGGCGCCTATCAGCCCCAGCATTTT
J gene: TRBJ1-6; clone size: few; V gene: TRBV11-3; D gene: NA; CDR3 protein: CARQHRDSNSPLHF; CDR3 DNA: TGTGCCAGACAACACCGGGATTCTAATTCACCCCTCCACTTT
J gene: TRBJ2-1; clone size: many; V gene: TRBV19; D gene: TRBD2; CDR3 protein: CASSTPGLAGAGGSYNEQFF; CDR3 DNA: TGTGCCAGTAGTACCCCCGGGCTAGCGGGGGCGGGTGGGTCCTACAATGAGCAGTTCTTC
J gene: TRBJ2-7; clone size: many; V gene: TRBV29-1; D gene: TRBD2; CDR3 protein: CSGSGRTDYEQYF; CDR3 DNA: TGCAGCGGTAGCGGGAGGACAGACTACGAGCAGTACTTC
J gene: TRBJ2-7; clone size: many; V gene: TRBV19; D gene: TRBD1; CDR3 protein: CASSNSLGQGYSYEQYF; CDR3 DNA: TGTGCCAGTAGTAACTCGCTTGGACAGGGGTATAGCTACGAGCAGTACTTC
J gene: TRBJ2-7; clone size: many; V gene: TRBV12-3/TRBV12-4; D gene: TRBD2; CDR3 protein: CASSPLAGAYEQYF; CDR3 DNA: TGTGCCAGCAGTCCCTTAGCGGGGGCCTACGAGCAGTACTTC
J gene: TRBJ2-3; clone size: few; V gene: TRBV6-1; D gene: NA; CDR3 protein: CASSEAWVRGSADTQYF; CDR3 DNA: TGTGCCAGCAGTGAAGCCTGGGTCAGGGGTAGTGCAGATACGCAGTATTTT